The present T cell receptor (beta chain) was sequenced within a study of cytomegalovirus exposure and HLA in healthy donors. Turning to the study itself: Within the Caucasian-associated ancestry cluster were roughly 81% of the approximately 400 genotyped donors.

Trimming shortened V by 3 bases and J by 6 bases, and 21 bases separated the two germline ends. CDR3 size: 16 residues. Germline V CDR1 and CDR2: MNHNS, SASEGT. Details on this clone: Antigen specificity is unknown.

Findings and limits, study-wide: Researchers catalogued under 200 TCR beta chains as cytomegalovirus-associated. The authors later found most CMV-associated TCR beta chains appeared HLA-restricted.

The PCR ran on 60 Vbeta and 13 Jbeta primers. Assay used: immunoSEQ multiplex PCR; TCRdb lists only in-frame clones, some missing. The sample lists fewer than 200,000 clones; around 77% were seen once. The material sequenced was PBMCs. The chain joins TRBV6-1 to TRBJ2-7; maybe TRBD2 (5 bases). The source of this sequence is a man aged 55 to 69 in good health and CMV-seronegative. The CDR3 nucleotides are TGTGCCAGCAGTGATGGTAGGAGACCCTTGAGCGGCGAGCAGTACTTC. Translation: CASSDGRRPLSGEQYF.